This T cell receptor beta chain was retrieved from a study of blood T cell repertoires in COVID-19. The table came from immunoSEQ multiplex PCR; TCRdb's copy has only in-frame clones and leaves some out. Seen here are 210,000 or so clones, 83% observed once, and the top ten hold approximately 4.9%. Germline lookup yields CDR1 MNHNS and CDR2 SASEGT. V was clipped by 1 base and J by 0 bases, with 21 bases between them. CDR3 length: 19 amino acids. The specimen was PBMCs or T cells enriched from blood (not recorded which). The source of this sequence is a woman aged 45 to 65 who had been exposed to COVID-19. The V call is TRBV6-1, the J call TRBJ1-2, with TRBD1 as a possible D gene (5 bases). The CDR3 sequence is CASSEGSRGLGRANYGYTF. The CDR3 DNA sequence: TGTGCCAGCAGTGAAGGTTCTCGGGGGTTGGGGAGAGCTAACTATGGCTACACCTTC.